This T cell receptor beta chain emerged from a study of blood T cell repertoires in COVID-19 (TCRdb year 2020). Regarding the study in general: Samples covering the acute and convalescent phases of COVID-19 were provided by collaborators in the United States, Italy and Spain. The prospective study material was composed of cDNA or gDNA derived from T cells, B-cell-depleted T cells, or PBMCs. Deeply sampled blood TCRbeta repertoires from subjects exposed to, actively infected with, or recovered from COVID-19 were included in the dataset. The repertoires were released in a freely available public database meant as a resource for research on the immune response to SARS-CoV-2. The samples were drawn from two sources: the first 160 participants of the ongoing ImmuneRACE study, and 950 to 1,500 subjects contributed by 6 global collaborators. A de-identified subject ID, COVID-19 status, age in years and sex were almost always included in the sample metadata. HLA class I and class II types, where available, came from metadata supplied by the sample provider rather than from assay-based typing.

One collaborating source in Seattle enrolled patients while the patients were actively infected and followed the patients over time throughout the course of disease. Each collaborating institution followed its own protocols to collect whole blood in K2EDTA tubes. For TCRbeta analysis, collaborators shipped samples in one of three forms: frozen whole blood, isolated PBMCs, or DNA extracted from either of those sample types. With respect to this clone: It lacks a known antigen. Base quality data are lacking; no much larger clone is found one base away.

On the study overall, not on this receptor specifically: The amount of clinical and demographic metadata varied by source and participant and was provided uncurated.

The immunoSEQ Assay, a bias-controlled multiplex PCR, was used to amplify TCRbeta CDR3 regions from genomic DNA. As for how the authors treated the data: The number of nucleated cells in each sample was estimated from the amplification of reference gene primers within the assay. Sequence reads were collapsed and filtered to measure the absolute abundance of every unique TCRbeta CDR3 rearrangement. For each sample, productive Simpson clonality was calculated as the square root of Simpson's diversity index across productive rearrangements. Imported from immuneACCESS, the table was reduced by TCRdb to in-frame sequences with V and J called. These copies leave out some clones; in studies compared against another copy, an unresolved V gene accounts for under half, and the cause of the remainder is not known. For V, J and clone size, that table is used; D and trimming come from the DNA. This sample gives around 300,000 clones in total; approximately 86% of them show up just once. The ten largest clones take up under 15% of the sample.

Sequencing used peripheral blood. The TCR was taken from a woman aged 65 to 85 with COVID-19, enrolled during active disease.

The DNA is as follows: TGTGCCACCGAAAAGCGGGGGGCATCCTACAATGAGCAGTTCTTC. The encoded protein is CATEKRGASYNEQFF. The sequence joins TRBV5-4 to TRBJ2-1, with 9 bases in between that match TRBD2. The CDR3 goes from the cysteine to the phenylalanine over 15 residues. Only the CDR3 region is kept as DNA, spanning 45 bases read in frame from base 1. CDR1 SGHNT and CDR2 YYREEE were looked up in the germline V gene (reference sequence). Trimmed from V: 9 bases; trimmed from J: 1 base; junction bases lacking a gene match: 8.